This T cell receptor (beta chain) is from a study of cytomegalovirus exposure and HLA in healthy donors. 13 Jbeta primers and 60 Vbeta primers were used for the PCR. Only in-frame clones appear in the TCRdb table, and some are missing; sequencing was by immunoSEQ multiplex PCR. Among about 140,000 clones listed, about 77% were seen once. Regarding this clone: The antigen is unknown.

Study-wide results and caveats: Later examination showed HLA-associated TCR beta chains had greater clonal expansion than equally common others. Researchers reported from a later analysis that most CMV-associated TCR beta chains appeared HLA-restricted. An ancestry cluster, one associated with Asian ancestry, reportedly showed fewer N-insertions than the 666-donor mean in a later analysis.

This sequence originates from a female donor in good health and CMV-seronegative. The sample was PBMCs.

This CDR3 reads CASRDSHMNTEAFF. The DNA for the CDR3 is TGCGCCAGCAGGGACAGCCATATGAACACTGAAGCTTTCTTT. The J gene is TRBJ1-1, the V gene TRBV5-1; a weak D match, TRBD1 (6 bases). The CDR3 runs to 14 residues. Trimming removed 5 bases from V and 0 bases from J, with 11 bases in between. CDR1 is SGHRS, CDR2 YFSETQ, per germline.